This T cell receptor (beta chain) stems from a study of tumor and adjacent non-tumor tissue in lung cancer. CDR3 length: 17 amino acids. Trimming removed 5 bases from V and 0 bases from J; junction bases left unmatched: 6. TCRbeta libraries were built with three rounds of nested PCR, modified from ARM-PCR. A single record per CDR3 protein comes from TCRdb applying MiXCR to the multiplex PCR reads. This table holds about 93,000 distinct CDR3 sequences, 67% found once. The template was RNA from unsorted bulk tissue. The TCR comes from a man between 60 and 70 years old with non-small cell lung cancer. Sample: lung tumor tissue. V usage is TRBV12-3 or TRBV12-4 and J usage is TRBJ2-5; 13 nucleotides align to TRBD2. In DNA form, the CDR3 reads TGTGCCAGCAGTAGGACTAGCGGGGGTCACTACCAAGAGACCCAGTACTTC. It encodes CASSRTSGGHYQETQYF.